These 19 T cell receptor beta chains originate from one sample sequenced in a study of T cell repertoires in ileal Crohn's disease. This table comes from immunoSEQ multiplex PCR, and its TCRdb copy is limited to in-frame clones, with some not included. Among fewer than 8,000 clones listed, 70% to 75% were seen once. Sample time point: neoterminal ileum biopsy at postoperative endoscopy, about 6 months after surgery. Sequenced: ileal tissue. These receptors were taken from an adult with Crohn's disease.

V gene TRBV2 combines with J gene TRBJ1-2; D possibly corresponds to TRBD1 (6 bases). Germline V lookup: CDR1 SNHLY, CDR2 FYNNEI. CDR3 length equals 12 residues. V dropped 7 bases and J dropped 5 bases, with 11 bases sitting between them. Here the CDR3 DNA reads TGTGCCAGCATCTTGGACAGATATGGCTACACCTTC. It yields the protein CASILDRYGYTF.

On this clone: The same CDR3 is also encoded by other DNA sequences in this sample. V gene TRBV5-1 combines with J gene TRBJ2-7; D perhaps matches TRBD2 (7 bases). Germline lookup yields CDR1 SGHRS and CDR2 YFSETQ. The CDR3 totals 13 residues. V was shortened by 5 bases and J by 3 bases, with 12 bases between the two germline ends. The CDR3 nucleotides read TGCGCCAGCAGGGAGGGGGGGGGCTACGAGCAGTACTTC. Its translation is CASREGGGYEQYF.

This clone was picked up a small number of times. This chain connects TRBV7-2 to TRBJ2-5; D is uncertain. Trimming removed 5 bases at V and 2 bases at J, with 6 bases between. The CDR3 extends over 12 amino acids. Germline values: CDR1 SGHTA, CDR2 FQGNSA. The CDR3 is CASSPTQETQYF. The CDR3 coding sequence is TGTGCCAGCAGCCCCACACAAGAGACCCAGTACTTC.

The chain uses TRBV5-1 and TRBJ2-7; TRBD1 might be the D (6 bases). The germline gives CDR1 SGHRS, CDR2 YFSETQ. The CDR3 is made up of 14 amino acids. V was pared by 3 bases and J by 1 base, with 11 bases between. The chain's CDR3 is CASSWDTGSYEQYF. The CDR3 nucleotides are TGCGCCAGCAGCTGGGACACGGGGTCCTACGAGCAGTACTTC.

This sequence joins TRBV5-6 and TRBJ1-6, with 10 positions matching TRBD1. This CDR3 comprises 16 residues. The V gene end was trimmed by 4 bases and the J gene end by 8 bases; junction bases not matched to a gene: 9. Germline V gives CDR1 SGHDT, CDR2 YYEEEE. CDR3 nucleotides: TGTGCCAGCAGCAACTCGAGGACAGGGGGAGATTCACCCCTCCACTTT. Its translation is CASSNSRTGGDSPLHF.

The chain has TRBV7-3 and TRBJ2-2, with D perhaps matching TRBD2 (5 bases). Per the germline V gene, CDR1 is SGHTA and CDR2 is FQGTGA. Between the trimmed V and J ends, which lost 3 bases and 6 bases, there was a span of 5 bases. The CDR3 totals 12 residues. The CDR3 reads CASSFGAGELFF. CDR3 in DNA: TGTGCCAGCAGCTTCGGGGCCGGGGAGCTGTTTTTT.

The chain couples TRBV5-1 to TRBJ2-3; D gene uncertain. The CDR3 sequence is 13 residues long. The germline CDR1 and CDR2 sequences are SGHRS and YFSETQ. V lost 0 bases to trimming and J lost 3 bases, with 5 bases between them. The CDR3 protein is CASSLDSTDTQYF. CDR3 bases: TGCGCCAGCAGCTTGGACTCGACAGATACGCAGTATTTT.

This clone rates as large (0.1 to 1%). The chain combines TRBV2 with TRBJ1-5; D remains unclear. Germline assignment: CDR1 SNHLY and CDR2 FYNNEI. CDR3 size: 12 residues. Trimming pared 4 bases from V and 7 bases from J, leaving 8 bases between. The CDR3 DNA reads TGTGCCAGCAGTGGGCCGGGGCAGCCCCAGCATTTT. Translation: CASSGPGQPQHF.

The chain combines TRBV4-3 with TRBJ1-2; D uncertain. The CDR3 totals 16 residues. V was cut by 2 bases and J by 4 bases, with 17 bases left in between. Germline loops: CDR1 LGHNA, CDR2 YSLEER. This chain's CDR3 is CASSQSSQTQIYGYTF. CDR3 DNA: TGCGCCAGCAGCCAAAGCAGTCAGACACAGATCTATGGCTACACCTTC.

The chain uses TRBV10-2 and TRBJ1-4; perhaps TRBD1 as D (5 bases). Deletions cut 2 bases from V and 8 bases from J, with 21 bases between. Germline V gene sequence: CDR1 WSHSY, CDR2 SAAADI. This CDR3 is built from 17 residues. DNA of the CDR3: TGCGCCAGCAGTGAGCTGACTGGGTGGGGGAGGCAGGAAAAACTGTTTTTT. Translated, it gives CASSELTGWGRQEKLFF.

The rearrangement links TRBV2 to TRBJ2-3; 8 bases are a match to TRBD2. The CDR3 consists of 16 residues. The J segment lost 0 bases and the V segment lost 8 bases, leaving 10 bases of the junction unmatched. Per germline, CDR1 SNHLY and CDR2 FYNNEI. CDR3 loop: CASYIPRGGSTDTQYF. CDR3 DNA sequence: TGTGCCAGCTACATCCCCCGGGGGGGGAGCACAGATACGCAGTATTTT. Full variable domain (rest looked up from reference TRBV2 and TRBJ2-3): EPEVTQTPSHQVTQMGQEVILRCVPISNHLYFYWYRQILGQKVEFLVSFYNNEISEKSEIFDDQFSVERPDGSNFTLKIRSTKLEDSAMYFCASYIPRGGSTDTQYFGPGTRLTVL.

The rearrangement joins TRBV6-1 to TRBJ1-3; D might be TRBD1 (6 bases). The V gene lost 7 bases and the J gene lost 0 bases, with 13 bases spanning the gap. CDR1 is MNHNS and CDR2 is SASEGT in the germline V gene. The CDR3 spans 15 residues. The CDR3 DNA sequence: TGTGCCAGCATCCCGGGACATAGCTCTGGAAACACCATATATTTT. It codes for CASIPGHSSGNTIYF.

CDR3 sequence: CASSSYLAGGGETQYF. In DNA, the CDR3 is TGTGCCAGCAGCTCCTACCTAGCGGGGGGAGGAGAGACCCAGTACTTC. The chain combines TRBV14 with TRBJ2-5; TRBD2 matches at 11 bases. This CDR3 is 16 amino acids long. Germline V gene data show CDR1 as SGHDN and CDR2 as FVKESK. J was trimmed by 4 bases and V by 5 bases; bases with no gene match: 9. The variable domain in full, completed from reference TRBV14 and TRBJ2-5, reads EAGVTQFPSHSVIEKGQTVTLRCDPISGHDNLYWYRRVMGKEIKFLLHFVKESKQDESGMPNNRFLAERTGGTYSTLKVQPAELEDSGVYFCASSSYLAGGGETQYFGPGTRLLVL.

The chain combines TRBV5-4 with TRBJ2-3, with TRBD2 matching 10 bases. The CDR3 is 16 amino acids. CDR1 SGHNT and CDR2 YYREEE come from the germline V gene (reference sequence). V shed 1 base, J shed 2 bases, and the junction held 4 bases outside the gene matches. The CDR3 region has the DNA TGTGCCAGCAGCTTGAGACTAGCGGGCAACACAGATACGCAGTATTTT. Amino acid sequence: CASSLRLAGNTDTQYF.

The chain combines TRBV14 with TRBJ2-7; TRBD1 agrees at 8 bases. Losses at the gene ends were 6 bases for V and 2 bases for J; bases not matched to a gene: 6. The CDR3 spans 14 residues. Germline values: CDR1 SGHDN, CDR2 FVKESK. This CDR3 is CASRKTGDTYEQYF. The CDR3 DNA reads TGTGCCAGCAGAAAGACAGGGGATACCTACGAGCAGTACTTC.

This chain links TRBV13 with TRBJ1-1; no reliable D call. The CDR3 is made up of 13 amino acids. The ends were cut back, 1 base at V and 6 bases at J, with 9 bases in the middle. Germline-derived CDR1 and CDR2 are PRHDT and FYEKMQ (reference sequence). CDR3 nucleotide sequence: TGTGCCAGCAGCTTAGAAGGACTACCTGAAGCTTTCTTT. This codes for CASSLEGLPEAFF.

This clone appeared a few times. The chain employs TRBV29-1 and TRBJ2-3; 7 positions match TRBD1. Trimming cost V 5 bases and J 2 bases; bases outside gene matches: 4. The CDR3 extends over 13 amino acids. Germline CDR1 SQVTM, CDR2 ANQGSEA. CDR3: CSVLTGNTDTQYF. DNA of the CDR3: TGCAGCGTTCTGACAGGGAACACAGATACGCAGTATTTT.

This chain joins TRBV6-5 and TRBJ2-5, with 9 bases identical to TRBD2. The CDR3 has 16 residues. With V trimmed by 2 bases and J by 5 bases, 9 bases remained unmatched. Germline assignment: CDR1 MNHEY and CDR2 SVGAGI. The CDR3, as DNA: TGTGCCAGCAGTTACGGTGGTGCGGGGGGGCAGGAGACCCAGTACTTC. It encodes CASSYGGAGGQETQYF.

This clone appeared a single time. The chain is built from TRBV27 and TRBJ2-5, with 8 nucleotides matching TRBD1. The trim removed 4 bases at V and 7 bases at J, leaving 8 bases unmatched. CDR1 and CDR2 from the germline V gene are MNHEY and SMNVEV (reference sequence). The length of the CDR3 is 14 residues. The CDR3, as DNA: TGTGCCAGCAGTTCCGACAGGGGTTTAATGACCCAGTACTTC. This translates into CASSSDRGLMTQYF.